This T cell receptor (beta chain) appears in the sequencing data of a study of blood T cell repertoires in COVID-19. Overall study context: COVID-19 samples collected from the United States, Italy and Spain covered acute and convalescent phases. Sources were T cells, B-cell-depleted T cells, or PBMCs; the material itself was cDNA or gDNA.

Original handling: Cell counts per sample came from amplifying reference gene primers. TCRdb keeps only in-frame clones here, not all; method: immunoSEQ multiplex PCR. V, J and clone size reflect that table, while D and trimming were determined from the DNA. In the table there are 200,000 or so clones, over 80% of which are singletons. The study drew participants aged roughly 18 to 89 years from about two dozen US areas. The receptor's source is a woman younger than 45 who had been exposed to COVID-19. Sequenced input: PBMCs or T cells enriched from blood (not recorded which).

The CDR3 sequence: CASSLPRTGKAFF. CDR3 DNA sequence: TGTGCCAGCAGCTTGCCCCGGACAGGGAAAGCTTTCTTT. V and J are TRBV5-6 and TRBJ1-1, with 8 bases that match TRBD1. Per germline, CDR1 SGHDT and CDR2 YYEEEE. The CDR3 covers 13 residues. The junction had 5 bases not matched to a gene; V was cut back by 1 base and J by 9 bases.